This is a list of T cell receptor beta chains from one sample in a study of blood T cell repertoires in COVID-19. Repertoires were generated with immunoSEQ multiplex PCR, while TCRdb's copy carries only in-frame clones and drops some. The sample lists under 300,000 clones; 75% to 90% were seen once. Sequencing used peripheral blood. The receptor source for this set is a woman between 65 and 79 years old with COVID-19, enrolled during active disease. The CDR3 runs from the conserved cysteine through the conserved F or W. Fields, in order: V gene, CDR3 protein.

TRBV5-1 CASSLRTGSGNTIYF
TRBV6-5 CASGSDRGNYGYTF
TRBV19 CASSMIQFPYEQYF
TRBV5-6 CASSLARDRGHEQYF
TRBV2 CASSEAWAGARGYTF
TRBV27 CASWDTGTGIKNTEAFF
TRBV20-1 CSAPEEFGYTF
TRBV20-1 CSASGTGHSSSYEQYF
TRBV18 CASSPMDRGNQPQHF
TRBV9 CASSVGGHGELFF
TRBV5-1 CASSPSGANGYTF